This T cell receptor beta chain was recorded in a study of CD8 T cells in Susac syndrome. The study sequenced TCR beta in blood CD8+ and CD4+ T cells. The multiple sclerosis control group comprised treatment-naive patients with stable or active relapsing-remitting disease. TEMRA cells were enriched by FACS, and CD4+ and CD8+ T cells were negatively isolated. Germline V lookup: CDR1 KGHSH, CDR2 LQKENI. The length of the CDR3 is 12 residues. Trimming shortened V by 6 bases and J by 6 bases, and 12 bases separated the two germline ends. As for this clonotype: Since no conserved phenylalanine or tryptophan closes the CDR3, a read error is the likely cause.

The RNA, about 0.45 to 1 ug, was put through reverse transcription using random hexamers. It was immunoSEQ multiplex PCR that amplified TCR beta CDR3 across 54 Vbeta and 13 Jbeta. TCRdb re-analysed the immunoSEQ multiplex PCR reads in MiXCR, keeping a single row per CDR3 protein. The table lists over 350,000 distinct CDR3 sequences, 85% of them singletons. The sequenced sample was CD8+ T cells from PBMCs. The TCR comes from a human donor with multiple sclerosis. V usage is TRBV18 and J usage is TRBJ2-7, with D possibly being TRBD1 (6 bases). This CDR3 is CASSPGESEQYL. The CDR3, as DNA: TGTGCCAGCTCCCCAGGGGAGTCCGAGCAGTACTTG.